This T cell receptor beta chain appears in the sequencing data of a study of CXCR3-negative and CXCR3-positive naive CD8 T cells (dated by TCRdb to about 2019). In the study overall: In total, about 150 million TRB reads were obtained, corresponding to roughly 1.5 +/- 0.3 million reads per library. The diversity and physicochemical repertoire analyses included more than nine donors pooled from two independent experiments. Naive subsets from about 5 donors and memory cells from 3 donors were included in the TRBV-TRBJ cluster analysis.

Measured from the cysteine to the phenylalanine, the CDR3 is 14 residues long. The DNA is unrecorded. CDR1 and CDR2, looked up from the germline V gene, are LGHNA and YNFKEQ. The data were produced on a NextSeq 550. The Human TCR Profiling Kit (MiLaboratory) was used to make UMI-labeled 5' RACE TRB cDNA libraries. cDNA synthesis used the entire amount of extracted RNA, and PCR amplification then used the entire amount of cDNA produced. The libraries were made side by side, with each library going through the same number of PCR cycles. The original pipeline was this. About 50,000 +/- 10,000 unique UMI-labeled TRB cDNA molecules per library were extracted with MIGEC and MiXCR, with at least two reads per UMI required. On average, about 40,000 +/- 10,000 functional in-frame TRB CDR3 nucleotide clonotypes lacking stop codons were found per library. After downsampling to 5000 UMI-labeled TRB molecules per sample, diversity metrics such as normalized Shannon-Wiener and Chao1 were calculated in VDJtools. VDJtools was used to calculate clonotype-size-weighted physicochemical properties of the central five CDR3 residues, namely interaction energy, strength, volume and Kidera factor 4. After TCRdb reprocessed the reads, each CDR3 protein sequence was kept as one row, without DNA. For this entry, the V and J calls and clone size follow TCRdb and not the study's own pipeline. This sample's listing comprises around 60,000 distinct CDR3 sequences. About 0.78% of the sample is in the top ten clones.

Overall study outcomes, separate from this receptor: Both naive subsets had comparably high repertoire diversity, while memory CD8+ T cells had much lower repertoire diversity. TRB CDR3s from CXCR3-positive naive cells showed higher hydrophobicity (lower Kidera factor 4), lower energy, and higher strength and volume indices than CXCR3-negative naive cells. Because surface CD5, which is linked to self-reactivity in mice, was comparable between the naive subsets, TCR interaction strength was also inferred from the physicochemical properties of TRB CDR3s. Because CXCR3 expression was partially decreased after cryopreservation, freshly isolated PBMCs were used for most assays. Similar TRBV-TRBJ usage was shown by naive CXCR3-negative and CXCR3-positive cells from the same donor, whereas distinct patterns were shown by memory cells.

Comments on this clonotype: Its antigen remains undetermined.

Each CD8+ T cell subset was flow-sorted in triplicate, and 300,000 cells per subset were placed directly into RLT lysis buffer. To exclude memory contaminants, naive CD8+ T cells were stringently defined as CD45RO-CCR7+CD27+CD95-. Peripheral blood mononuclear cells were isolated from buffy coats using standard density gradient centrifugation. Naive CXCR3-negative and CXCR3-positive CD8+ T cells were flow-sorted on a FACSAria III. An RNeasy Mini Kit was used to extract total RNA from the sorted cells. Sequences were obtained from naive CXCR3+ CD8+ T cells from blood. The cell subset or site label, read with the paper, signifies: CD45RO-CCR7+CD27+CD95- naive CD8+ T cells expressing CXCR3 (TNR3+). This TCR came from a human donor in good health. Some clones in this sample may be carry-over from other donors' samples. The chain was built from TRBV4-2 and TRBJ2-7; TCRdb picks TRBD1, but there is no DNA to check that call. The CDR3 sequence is CASSQGDSTYEQYF.